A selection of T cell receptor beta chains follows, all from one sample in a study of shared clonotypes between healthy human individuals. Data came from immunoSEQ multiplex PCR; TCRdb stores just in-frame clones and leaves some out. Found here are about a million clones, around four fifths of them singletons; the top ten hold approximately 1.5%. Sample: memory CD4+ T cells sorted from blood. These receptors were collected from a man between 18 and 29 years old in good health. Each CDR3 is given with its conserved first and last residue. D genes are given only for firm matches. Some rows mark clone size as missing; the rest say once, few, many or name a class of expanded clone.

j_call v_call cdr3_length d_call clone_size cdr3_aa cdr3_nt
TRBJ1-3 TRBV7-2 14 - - CASSLGSSGNTIYF TGTGCCAGCAGCTTAGGCAGCTCTGGAAACACCATATATTTT
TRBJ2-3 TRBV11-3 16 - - CASSLRRDGGTDTQYF TGTGCCAGCAGTCTCAGGCGAGACGGAGGCACAGATACGCAGTATTTT
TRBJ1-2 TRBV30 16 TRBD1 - CAWSGSVTGVNYGYTF TGTGCCTGGAGTGGGAGTGTGACAGGGGTAAATTATGGCTACACCTTC
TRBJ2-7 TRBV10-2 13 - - CASKSGSSYEQYF TGCGCCAGCAAGTCCGGGAGCTCCTACGAGCAGTACTTC
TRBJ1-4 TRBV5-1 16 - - CASSLAGTATNEKLFF TGCGCCAGCAGCTTGGCGGGGACTGCAACTAATGAAAAACTGTTTTTT
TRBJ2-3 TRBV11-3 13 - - CASSWYRDTTQYF TGTGCCAGCAGCTGGTATCGGGACACTACGCAGTATTTT
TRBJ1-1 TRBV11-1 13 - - CASSPQGKAEAFF TGTGCCAGCAGCCCACAGGGTAAGGCTGAAGCTTTCTTT
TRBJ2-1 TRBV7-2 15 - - CASRSGGSLYNEQFF TGTGCCAGCAGGTCCGGGGGCTCACTTTACAATGAGCAGTTCTTC
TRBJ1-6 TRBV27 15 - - CASSLRQPYNSPLHF TGTGCCAGCAGTTTACGGCAACCCTATAATTCACCCCTCCACTTT
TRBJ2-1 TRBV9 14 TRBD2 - CASSVSGGAGEQFF TGTGCCAGCAGCGTGAGCGGGGGGGCAGGTGAGCAGTTCTTC
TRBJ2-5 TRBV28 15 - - CASSLRGGYQETQYF TGTGCCAGCAGTTTACGAGGTGGCTACCAAGAGACCCAGTACTTC
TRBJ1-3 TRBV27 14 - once CASSLGGNGNTIYF TGTGCCAGCAGTTTGGGGGGAAACGGAAACACCATATATTTT
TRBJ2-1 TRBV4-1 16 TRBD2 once CASSQGFSGIGGEQFF TGCGCCAGCAGCCAAGGGTTTAGCGGGATAGGTGGTGAGCAGTTCTTC
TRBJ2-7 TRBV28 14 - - CASTEQDTLYEQYF TGTGCCAGCACCGAGCAGGACACCCTCTACGAGCAGTACTTC
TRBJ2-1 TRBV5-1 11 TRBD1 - CASSFQGAQFF TGCGCCAGCAGCTTCCAGGGGGCCCAATTCTTC
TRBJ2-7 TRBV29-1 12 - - CSFARTRDEQYF TGCAGCTTCGCCCGTACCCGGGACGAGCAGTACTTC